These 11 T cell receptor beta chains were all obtained from the same sample, sequenced in a study of cytomegalovirus exposure and HLA in healthy donors. The PCR was carried out with 60 Vbeta primers and 13 Jbeta primers. Sequenced by immunoSEQ multiplex PCR; TCRdb stores in-frame clones only, minus some. The sample lists about 160,000 clones, roughly 80% seen once, with more than 2% in the top ten. The sequencing sample was made of PBMCs. These receptors were taken from a man aged 50-60 years in good health and CMV-seropositive.

The chain joins TRBV2 to TRBJ1-5, with no clear D. Germline V gene sequence: CDR1 SNHLY, CDR2 FYNNEI. This CDR3 comprises 15 residues. Trimming removed 8 bases at V and 5 bases at J, with 19 bases between. The CDR3 nucleotides read TGTGCCAGCGAATCCCATTCCGGTTTTGATCAGCCCCAGCATTTT. Amino acid sequence: CASESHSGFDQPQHF.

The chain joins TRBV19 to TRBJ1-3; D unresolved. There are 15 residues in the CDR3. V was shortened by 3 bases and J by 0 bases, with 9 bases between the two germline ends. The germline CDR1 and CDR2 sequences are LNHDA and SQIVND (reference sequence). The CDR3 nucleotides read TGTGCCAGTAGTATGATGGCCCTCTCTGGAAACACCATATATTTT. Residues: CASSMMALSGNTIYF.

The chain has TRBV9 and TRBJ1-1; tentative D call: TRBD1 (5 bases). V lost 1 base, J lost 4 bases, and 11 bases lay in between. Germline assignment: CDR1 SGDLS and CDR2 YYNGEE. This CDR3 has 14 residues. DNA for the CDR3: TGTGCCAGCAGCGTAAATCGGGGGGGCACTGAAGCTTTCTTT. The encoded protein is CASSVNRGGTEAFF.

J is TRBJ1-2 and V is TRBV21-1; TRBD1, the table's D call, was not compared with the DNA. TRBV21-1 corresponds to a pseudogene. This CDR3 is built from 17 residues. CDR3 sequence reads: CASKSHKAADRNYGYTF. DNA for the CDR3: TGTGCCAGCAAGAGCCACAAAGCGGCCGACAGGAACTATGGCTACACCTTC.

V gene TRBV4-3 combines with J gene TRBJ1-2, with 7 bases identical to TRBD1. This CDR3 region has 15 residues. The ends lost 1 base at V and 3 bases at J; junction bases unmatched: 5. Germline assignment: CDR1 LGHNA and CDR2 YSLEER. The CDR3, as DNA: TGCGCCAGCAGCCAAGCCTCAGGGGGAGACTATGGCTACACCTTC. Encoded protein: CASSQASGGDYGYTF.

The chain uses TRBV7-2 and TRBJ1-5; D uncertain. The CDR3 is made up of 14 amino acids. The V and J ends lost 2 bases and 6 bases respectively, with 11 bases between them. From germline, CDR1 is SGHTA and CDR2 FQGNSA. CDR3 sequence: CASSLTSGSQPQHF. Here the CDR3 DNA reads TGTGCCAGCAGCTTAACAAGCGGAAGTCAGCCCCAGCATTTT.

The chain couples TRBV7-2 to TRBJ2-3; 12 bases fit TRBD2. The V gene end was trimmed by 5 bases and the J gene end by 2 bases; junction bases not matched to a gene: 8. This CDR3 is 17 amino acids long. Germline lookup yields CDR1 SGHTA and CDR2 FQGNSA. The DNA for the CDR3 is TGTGCCAGCAGCCCCCTGACTAGCGGGGGAACCACAGATACGCAGTATTTT. Its protein product is CASSPLTSGGTTDTQYF.

The chain is built from TRBV7-3 and TRBJ2-1, with D perhaps TRBD1 (5 bases). Germline CDR1 and CDR2: SGHTA and FQGTGA. Trimming shortened V by 5 bases and J by 4 bases, and 9 bases separated the two germline ends. This CDR3 comprises 13 residues. CDR3 nucleotides: TGTGCCAGCAGCCCAGGGTCTTACAATGAGCAGTTCTTC. Its translation: CASSPGSYNEQFF.

This clone was observed a handful of times. V gene TRBV5-4 combines with J gene TRBJ1-4; D is perhaps TRBD1 (6 bases). Germline V CDR1 and CDR2: SGHNT, YYREEE (reference sequence). Trimming shortened V by 4 bases and J by 0 bases, and 10 bases separated the two germline ends. CDR3 size: 15 residues. In nucleotides, the CDR3 is TGTGCCAGCAGCATACAGGGTCCAACTAATGAAAAACTGTTTTTT. It is translated as CASSIQGPTNEKLFF.

On this clone itself: The junction departs from germline at one end; a sequencing error may be responsible. The sample contains more than one DNA sequence encoding this CDR3. J is TRBJ2-5 and V is TRBV7-2, with D perhaps TRBD2 (7 bases). Per germline, CDR1 SGHTA and CDR2 FQGNSA. The CDR3 has 16 residues. CDR3 DNA sequence: TGTGCCAGCACCTTCAGTCCAGCGGGGAGGGGGGAGACTCAGTACTTC. It specifies CASTFSPAGRGETQYF. Together with reference TRBV7-2 and TRBJ2-5, the CDR3 gives the full variable domain: GAGVSQSPSNKVTEKGKDVELRCDPISGHTALYWYRQSLGQGLEFLIYFQGNSAPDKSGLPSDRFSAERTGGSVSTLTIQRTQQEDSAVYLCASTFSPAGRGETQYFGPGTRLLVL.

The rearrangement uses TRBV6-4 and TRBJ2-3; 11 bases align to TRBD2. CDR1 is MRHNA and CDR2 is SNTAGT in the germline V gene. V dropped 0 bases and J dropped 1; count of bases not matched to a gene: 0. The CDR3 is made up of 16 amino acids. CDR3 residues: CASSDSSGGGTDTQYF. The CDR3 DNA is TGTGCCAGCAGTGACTCTAGCGGGGGGGGCACAGATACGCAGTATTTT.